This note documents a single T cell receptor (beta chain) sequence. The antigen remains undetermined. The donors were adults (healthy and HIV-negative) with no recent acute infections or vaccinations. Germline-derived CDR1 and CDR2 are SGHRS and YFSETQ. The CDR3 contains 15 residues. V was shortened by 5 bases and J by 5 bases, with 16 bases between the two germline ends. Some clones are missing from TCRdb's copy, which holds only in-frame ones; the method was immunoSEQ multiplex PCR. Seen here are approximately 720,000 clones, more than 70% observed once, and the top ten hold approximately 2%. The record originates from a study of shared clonotypes between healthy human individuals. General study points: Of the naive CD4 clonotypes, roughly 5% were shared across a handful of donors.

This receptor was identified in a woman in her 30s in good health. The sequenced sample was memory CD4+ T cells sorted from blood. Subset noted: CD45RA-negative fraction. The chain recombines TRBV5-1 with TRBJ1-4; D may be TRBD1 (6 bases). In DNA, the CDR3 is TGCGCCAGCAGGTCCACAGGGAGGGGGAATGAAAAACTGTTTTTT. Translation gives CASRSTGRGNEKLFF.